Listed below are T cell receptor beta chains from one sample, sequenced in a study of blood T cells in healthy people across ages. TCRdb called the 5' RACE reads again in MiXCR, with one record for every CDR3 protein. The sample carries over 1,500,000 distinct CDR3 sequences, around half recorded once. The material sequenced was blood. The receptors derive from a woman in her forties in good health. The CDR3 runs from the conserved cysteine through the conserved F or W. D genes are given only for firm matches. Rows give clone size only sometimes, using once, few, many, or a class for an expanded clone.

size: few; D: -; V: TRBV5-1; J: TRBJ1-6; DNA: TGCGCCAGCAGCTTGGAGAGCTCCTATAATTCACCCCTCCACTTT; CDR3: CASSLESSYNSPLHF
size: -; D: -; V: TRBV7-2; J: TRBJ2-4; DNA: TGTGCCAGCAGCTTCCGGGACACCATAGCCAAAAACATTCAGTACTTC; CDR3: CASSFRDTIAKNIQYF
size: -; D: TRBD2; V: TRBV12-3/TRBV12-4; J: TRBJ2-1; DNA: TGTGCCAGCAGTTTAGCGCGCGGACTAGCGGGGGGGTACAATGAGCAGTTCTTC; CDR3: CASSLARGLAGGYNEQFF
size: few; D: -; V: TRBV5-1; J: TRBJ2-1; DNA: TGCGCCAGCACCACAGGGACGGGGAATGAGCAGTTCTTC; CDR3: CASTTGTGNEQFF
size: few; D: -; V: TRBV20-1; J: TRBJ2-3; DNA: TGCAGTGCTAGGGAAAAACTCCGAGGACAGCTCACAGATACGCAGTATTTT; CDR3: CSAREKLRGQLTDTQYF
size: -; D: -; V: TRBV6-1; J: TRBJ1-5; DNA: TGTGCCAGCGGTGCCATAGGAGGGGAAGGCAATCAGCCCCAGCATTTT; CDR3: CASGAIGGEGNQPQHF
size: -; D: -; V: TRBV5-1; J: TRBJ2-3; DNA: TGCGCCAGCAGCCCGCTGGGGGTTACGCAGTATTTT; CDR3: CASSPLGVTQYF
size: -; D: TRBD2; V: TRBV9; J: TRBJ2-1; DNA: TGTGCCAGCAGCGGAATATGGGAGGGCAGCAGAGGGAATGAGCAGTTCTTC; CDR3: CASSGIWEGSRGNEQFF
size: few; D: TRBD2; V: TRBV7-2; J: TRBJ2-1; DNA: TGTGCCAGCAGCGCGGGACTAGCGGGGGGGAATGAGCAGTTCTTC; CDR3: CASSAGLAGGNEQFF
size: -; D: -; V: TRBV12-3/TRBV12-4; J: TRBJ2-7; DNA: TGTGCCAGCAGCCCCGGGACGAGCCTGACCTACGAGCAGTACTTC; CDR3: CASSPGTSLTYEQYF
size: once; D: -; V: TRBV28; J: TRBJ1-6; DNA: TGTGCCAGCAGTTTCCCTGGACACGCTAATTCACCCCTCCACTTT; CDR3: CASSFPGHANSPLHF
size: -; D: TRBD1; V: TRBV10-2; J: TRBJ2-1; DNA: TGCGCCAACGCCCCGGACAGGGTCGATGAGCAGTTCTTC; CDR3: CANAPDRVDEQFF
size: -; D: TRBD2; V: TRBV11-2; J: TRBJ2-3; DNA: TGTGCCAGCAGCCGCCCCGAGCGGGGGATAGATACGCAGTATTTT; CDR3: CASSRPERGIDTQYF
size: -; D: -; V: TRBV20-1; J: TRBJ2-5; DNA: TGCAGTGCTAGACCGGGAAAAGAGACCCAGTACTTC; CDR3: CSARPGKETQYF
size: few; D: -; V: TRBV5-6; J: TRBJ1-2; DNA: TGTGCCAGCAGTGTGGGGACCCTTTATGGCTACACCTTC; CDR3: CASSVGTLYGYTF
size: few; D: -; V: TRBV14; J: TRBJ2-7; DNA: TGTGCCAGCAGCCAAGTTCGGGGAATCTCCTACGAGCAGTACTTC; CDR3: CASSQVRGISYEQYF
size: -; D: TRBD1; V: TRBV9; J: TRBJ1-4; DNA: TGTGCCAGCAGCGCCCAGGGGGCTGTGACTAATGAAAAACTGTTTTTT; CDR3: CASSAQGAVTNEKLFF
size: -; D: TRBD2; V: TRBV6-1; J: TRBJ2-3; DNA: TGTGCCGGGACTAGCGGGGGGGCCGTAGAGACAGATACGCAGTATTTT; CDR3: CAGTSGGAVETDTQYF
size: few; D: TRBD1; V: TRBV29-1; J: TRBJ1-2; DNA: TGCAGCGCTGATGTCGGGCGGGGACAGGGGGCGGAAGGCTACACCTTC; CDR3: CSADVGRGQGAEGYTF
size: -; D: -; V: TRBV28; J: TRBJ1-2; DNA: TGTGCCAGCAGATCCGTAGACAGGTTAGGTGGCTACACCTTC; CDR3: CASRSVDRLGGYTF
size: many; D: TRBD1; V: TRBV7-2; J: TRBJ2-5; DNA: TGTGCCAGCAGTTCCGGGACAGGGGGAGAGACCCAGTACTTC; CDR3: CASSSGTGGETQYF
size: -; D: -; V: TRBV5-1; J: TRBJ2-7; DNA: TGCGCCAGCAGCTTCGAGGGGATAGGCTACAATGAGCAGTACTTC; CDR3: CASSFEGIGYNEQYF
size: -; D: TRBD2; V: TRBV20-1; J: TRBJ2-1; DNA: TGCAGTGCTTCACTAGCGGGGGGGCCTAATGGTGAGCAGTTCTTC; CDR3: CSASLAGGPNGEQFF
size: -; D: TRBD2; V: TRBV9; J: TRBJ2-3; DNA: TGTGCCAGCAGCGTAGAGAGCGGGGCATTCTATACGCAGTATTTT; CDR3: CASSVESGAFYTQYF
size: -; D: -; V: TRBV9; J: TRBJ2-3; DNA: TGTGCCAGCAGCGTAGGTCCAGGGAGCACAGATACGCAGTATTTT; CDR3: CASSVGPGSTDTQYF
size: -; D: TRBD2; V: TRBV4-3; J: TRBJ2-3; DNA: TGCGCCAGCAGTCCGGGATGGCTTGGACTAGCGGGGGGACGAGATACGCAGTATTTT; CDR3: CASSPGWLGLAGGRDTQYF
size: -; D: TRBD2; V: TRBV25-1; J: TRBJ2-1; DNA: TGTGCCAGCAGTGGTTTTGGTGCGGGACTGAGCGGGGGTGCGTGGGATGAGCAGTTCTTC; CDR3: CASSGFGAGLSGGAWDEQFF
size: -; D: TRBD1; V: TRBV14; J: TRBJ2-1; DNA: TGTGCCAGCAGCCAAGACCGGGACAGGGGTTCCCATGAGCAGTTCTTC; CDR3: CASSQDRDRGSHEQFF
size: few; D: TRBD1; V: TRBV7-9; J: TRBJ2-7; DNA: TGTGCCAGCAGCTCTAGGGGGGACAGGGGCTCCTACGAGCAGTACTTC; CDR3: CASSSRGDRGSYEQYF
size: -; D: -; V: TRBV12-3/TRBV12-4; J: TRBJ2-1; DNA: TGTGCCAGCAGCCCCGGGTGGGGAATCAATGAGCAGTTCTTC; CDR3: CASSPGWGINEQFF